One sample yielded the 10 T cell receptor beta chains listed below, sequenced in a study of CD8 T cells in ankylosing spondylitis (dated by TCRdb to the late 2010s). The method was 5' RACE. Reads for this sample came from an Illumina HiSeq 2500. TCRdb handled the public reads itself, with Q25 trimming in fastp and clone calling in MiXCR, and kept productive beta chains. Rows with a matching CDR3 protein are joined into one entry that keeps the most common DNA and genes. This sample comprises about 240,000 distinct CDR3 sequences, more than 20% of them detected only once. The leading ten clones occupy 0.5% to 0.75% of the sample. Sequenced material: blood, either unsorted or a sorted T cell fraction (not recorded which). The origin of the receptors is a male donor with ankylosing spondylitis or in good health (not recorded which).

This clonotype was recorded a few times. The CDR3 is CASKLGQNYGYTF. In nucleotides, the CDR3 is TGTGCCAGCAAGCTTGGGCAAAACTATGGCTACACCTTC. The V and J genes are TRBV12-3 or TRBV12-4 and TRBJ1-2; D remains ambiguous. The V gene lost 7 bases and the J gene lost 2 bases, with 11 bases spanning the gap. The CDR3 extends over 13 amino acids.

The chain has TRBV6-5 and TRBJ1-2; no clear D. CDR3 size: 14 residues. The germline V gene has CDR1 MNHEY and CDR2 SVGAGI. Trimming took 4 bases from V and 0 from J, leaving 9 bases between them. CDR3 DNA: TGTGCCAGCAGTTCCACAGAGGCTAACTATGGCTACACCTTC. Residues: CASSSTEANYGYTF.

This clonotype appeared a few times. The chain carries TRBV20-1 and TRBJ2-1; 10 bases line up with TRBD2. CDR3 size: 15 residues. In germline, CDR1 is DFQATT, CDR2 SNEGSKA (reference sequence). The trim removed 2 bases at V and 4 bases at J, leaving 5 bases unmatched. This chain's CDR3 is CSARRRTSGYNEQFF. CDR3 nucleotide sequence: TGCAGTGCTAGAAGACGGACTAGCGGTTACAATGAGCAGTTCTTC.

The chain joins TRBV6-1 to TRBJ1-2, with D perhaps TRBD1 (6 bases). Trimming shortened V by 4 bases and J by 5 bases, and 14 bases separated the two germline ends. The germline V gene encodes CDR1 MNHNS and CDR2 SASEGT. The CDR3 runs to 14 residues. The CDR3 here is CASSARGGGYGYTF. The CDR3 region has the DNA TGTGCCAGCAGTGCCCGGGGAGGGGGATATGGCTACACCTTC.

This clonotype was seen a handful of times. The chain is built from TRBV20-1 and TRBJ1-5; 12 bases agree with TRBD1. Per the germline V gene, CDR1 is DFQATT and CDR2 is SNEGSKA (reference sequence). J lost 6 bases, V lost 6 bases, and 9 bases had no gene match. The CDR3 loop spans 15 amino acids. CDR3 nucleotides: TGCAGTGCCGGGACAGGGGGCGATGGGAGTCAGCCCCAGCATTTT. This codes for CSAGTGGDGSQPQHF.

The CDR3 is CASSLGPANTGELFF. DNA of the CDR3: TGTGCCAGCAGCCTAGGCCCAGCGAACACCGGGGAGCTGTTTTTT. The chain links TRBV5-5 to TRBJ2-2; D ambiguous. The CDR3 loop spans 15 amino acids. V gave up 4 bases and J gave up 0 bases, with 10 bases separating them. Germline CDR1 reads SGHKS; CDR2 reads YYEKEE (reference sequence).

The CDR3 nucleotides are TGCAGTGCGGTCGGACAGGCGTACAATGAGCAGTTCTTC. Translation gives CSAVGQAYNEQFF. The rearrangement joins TRBV20-1 to TRBJ2-1, with 7 nucleotides matching TRBD1. With 6 bases clipped from V and 4 bases from J, the junction kept 6 bases outside the gene matches. CDR1 and CDR2 (germline): DFQATT, SNEGSKA (reference sequence). This CDR3 has 13 amino acids.

The V gene is TRBV5-1, the J gene TRBJ1-6, with TRBD1 matching 7 bases. In germline, CDR1 is SGHRS, CDR2 YFSETQ. CDR3 size: 14 residues. V was pared by 7 bases and J by 7 bases, with 8 bases of the junction left unmatched. The DNA for the CDR3 is TGCGCCAGCGGGACCGGGACAGACAATTCACCCCTCCACTTT. Protein sequence: CASGTGTDNSPLHF.

The gene calls are TRBV20-1 and TRBJ2-1, with D uncertain. Germline V gene data show CDR1 as DFQATT and CDR2 as SNEGSKA (reference sequence). This CDR3 is built from 14 residues. V lost 6 bases, J lost 0 bases, and 12 bases lay in between. DNA for the CDR3: TGCAGTGCCCTGGACCTCCTCTCCTACAATGAGCAGTTCTTC. Protein sequence: CSALDLLSYNEQFF.

The chain couples TRBV20-1 to TRBJ1-1, with D hard to call. The V gene's germline CDR1 is DFQATT and CDR2 SNEGSKA (reference sequence). The ends were cut back, 3 bases at V and 3 bases at J, with 11 bases in the middle. The CDR3 spans 13 residues. CDR3 sequence reads: CSASQPADTEAFF. As DNA, the CDR3 is TGCAGTGCTAGCCAACCGGCGGACACTGAAGCTTTCTTT.